This T cell receptor beta chain stems from a study of OX40 agonist ivuxolimab in advanced cancers. Produced via immunoSEQ multiplex PCR; TCRdb's table is partial and in-frame only. The sample records approximately 70,000 clones, roughly 73% being singletons. This CDR3 region has 15 residues. Germline loops: CDR1 MDHEN, CDR2 SYDVKM. V was clipped by 5 bases and J by 6 bases, with 17 bases between them. The chain couples TRBV28 to TRBJ2-1; possibly TRBD2 for D (6 bases). The receptor was derived from an adult with an advanced solid tumor such as melanoma, head and neck, liver or kidney cancer. Sequenced here: CD4+ or CD8+ T cells sorted from blood, sampled in a trial of the OX40 agonist ivuxolimab. This chain's CDR3 is CASSPWSGAANEQFF. The CDR3 DNA follows: TGTGCCAGCAGTCCATGGTCGGGAGCGGCCAATGAGCAGTTCTTC.